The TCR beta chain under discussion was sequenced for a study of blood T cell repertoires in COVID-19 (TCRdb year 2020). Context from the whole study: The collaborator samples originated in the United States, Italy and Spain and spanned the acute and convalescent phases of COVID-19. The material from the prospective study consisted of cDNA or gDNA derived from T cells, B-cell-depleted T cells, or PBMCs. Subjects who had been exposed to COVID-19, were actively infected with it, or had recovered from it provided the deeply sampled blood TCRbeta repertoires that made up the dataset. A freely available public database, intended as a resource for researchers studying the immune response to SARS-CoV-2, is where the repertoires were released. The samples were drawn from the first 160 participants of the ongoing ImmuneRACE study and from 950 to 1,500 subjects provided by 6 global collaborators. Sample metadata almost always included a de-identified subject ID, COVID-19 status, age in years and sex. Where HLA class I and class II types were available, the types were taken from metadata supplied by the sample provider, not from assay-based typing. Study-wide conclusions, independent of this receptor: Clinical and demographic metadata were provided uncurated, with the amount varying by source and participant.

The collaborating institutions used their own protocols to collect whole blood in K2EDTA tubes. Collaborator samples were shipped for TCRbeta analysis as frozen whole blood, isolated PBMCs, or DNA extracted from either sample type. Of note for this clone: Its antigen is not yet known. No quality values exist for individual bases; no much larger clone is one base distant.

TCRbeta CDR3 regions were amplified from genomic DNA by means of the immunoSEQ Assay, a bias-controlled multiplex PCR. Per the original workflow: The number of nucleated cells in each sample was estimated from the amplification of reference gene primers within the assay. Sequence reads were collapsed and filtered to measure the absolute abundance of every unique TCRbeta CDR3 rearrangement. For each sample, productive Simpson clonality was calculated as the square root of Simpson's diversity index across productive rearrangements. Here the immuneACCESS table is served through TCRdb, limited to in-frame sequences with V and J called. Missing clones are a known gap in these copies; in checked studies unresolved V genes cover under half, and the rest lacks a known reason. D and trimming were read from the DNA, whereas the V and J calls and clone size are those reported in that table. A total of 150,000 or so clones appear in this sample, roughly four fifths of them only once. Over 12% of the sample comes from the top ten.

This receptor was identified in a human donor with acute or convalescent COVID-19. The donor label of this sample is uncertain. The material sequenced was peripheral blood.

The sequenced DNA is TGTGCCAGCAGTTTACCGGGACAGGGTAACCACGAGCAGTACTTC. This encodes CASSLPGQGNHEQYF. The V gene is TRBV6-6 and the J gene is TRBJ2-7; 9 central nucleotides agree with TRBD1. Trimming accounts for 4 bases at V and 5 bases at J, while the number of junction bases matched to no gene is 9. CDR1 MNHNY and CDR2 SVGAGI are derived from the germline V gene (reference sequence). Including cysteine and phenylalanine, the CDR3 has 15 amino acids. Only the CDR3 DNA stays, 45 bases, in frame from base 1.